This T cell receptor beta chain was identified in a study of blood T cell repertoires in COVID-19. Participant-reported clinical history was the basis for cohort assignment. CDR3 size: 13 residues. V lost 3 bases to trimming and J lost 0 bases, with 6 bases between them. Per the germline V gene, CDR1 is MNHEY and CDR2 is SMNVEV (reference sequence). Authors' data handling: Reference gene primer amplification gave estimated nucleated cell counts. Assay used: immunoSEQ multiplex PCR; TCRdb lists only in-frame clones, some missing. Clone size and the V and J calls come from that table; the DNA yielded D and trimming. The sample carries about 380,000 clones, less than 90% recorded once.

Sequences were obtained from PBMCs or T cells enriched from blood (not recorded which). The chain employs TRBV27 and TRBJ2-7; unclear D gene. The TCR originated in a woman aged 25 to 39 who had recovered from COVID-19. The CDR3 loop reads CASSFKSSYEQYF. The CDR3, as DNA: TGTGCCAGCAGTTTTAAGAGCTCCTACGAGCAGTACTTC.